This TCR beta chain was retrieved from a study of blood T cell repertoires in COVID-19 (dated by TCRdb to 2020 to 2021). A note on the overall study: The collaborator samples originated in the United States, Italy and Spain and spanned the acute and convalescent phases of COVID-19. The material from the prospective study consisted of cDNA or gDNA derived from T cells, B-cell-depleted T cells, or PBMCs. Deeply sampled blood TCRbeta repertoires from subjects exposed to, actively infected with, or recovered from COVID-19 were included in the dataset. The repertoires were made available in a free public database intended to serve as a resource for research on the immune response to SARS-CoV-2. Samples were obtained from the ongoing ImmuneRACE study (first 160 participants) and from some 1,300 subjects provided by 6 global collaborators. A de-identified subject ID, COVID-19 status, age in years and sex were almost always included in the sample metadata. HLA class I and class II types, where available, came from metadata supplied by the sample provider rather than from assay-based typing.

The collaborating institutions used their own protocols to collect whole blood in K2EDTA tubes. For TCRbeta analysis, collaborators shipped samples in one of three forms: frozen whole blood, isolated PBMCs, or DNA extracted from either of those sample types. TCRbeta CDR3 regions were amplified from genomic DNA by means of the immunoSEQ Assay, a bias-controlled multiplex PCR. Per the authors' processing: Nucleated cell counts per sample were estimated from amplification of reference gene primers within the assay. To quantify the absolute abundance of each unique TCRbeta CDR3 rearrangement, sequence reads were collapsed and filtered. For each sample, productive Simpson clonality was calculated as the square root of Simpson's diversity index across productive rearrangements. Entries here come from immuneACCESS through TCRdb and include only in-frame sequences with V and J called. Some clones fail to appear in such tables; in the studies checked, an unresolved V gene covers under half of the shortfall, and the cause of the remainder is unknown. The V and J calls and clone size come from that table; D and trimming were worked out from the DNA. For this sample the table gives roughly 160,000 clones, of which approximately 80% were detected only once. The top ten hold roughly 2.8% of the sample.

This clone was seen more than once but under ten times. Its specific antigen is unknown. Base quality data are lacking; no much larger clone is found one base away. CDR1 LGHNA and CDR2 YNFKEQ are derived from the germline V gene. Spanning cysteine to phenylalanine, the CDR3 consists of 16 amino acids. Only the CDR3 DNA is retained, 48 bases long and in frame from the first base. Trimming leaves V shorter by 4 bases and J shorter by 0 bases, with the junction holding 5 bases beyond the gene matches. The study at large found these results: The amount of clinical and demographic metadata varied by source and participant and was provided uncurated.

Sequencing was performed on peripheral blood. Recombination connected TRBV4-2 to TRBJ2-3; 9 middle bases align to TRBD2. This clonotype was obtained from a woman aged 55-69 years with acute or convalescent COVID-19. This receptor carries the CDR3 CASSPGGGGSTDTQYF. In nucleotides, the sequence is TGTGCCAGCAGCCCCGGCGGGGGGGGTAGCACAGATACGCAGTATTTT.